Shown below are 16 T cell receptor beta chains from a single sample sequenced in a study of a mutant IDH1 vaccine in newly diagnosed glioma. TCRdb's table, derived via immunoSEQ multiplex PCR, lists solely in-frame clones and lacks some. Here the sample spans 80,000 to 100,000 clones, about 80% being singletons. The time point was: baseline, week 1 (first vaccination visit). Treatment defined: pre-vaccination baseline after standard-of-care therapy. Sequencing was performed on PBMCs, taken from a glioma patient treated with radiotherapy, temozolomide or both. The receptor source for this set is a man in his forties with glioma. Some clones in this sample may be carry-over from other donors' samples.

V gene TRBV6-5 combines with J gene TRBJ2-7; 9 nucleotides align to TRBD1. This CDR3 region has 15 residues. V was pared by 2 bases and J by 2 bases, with 4 bases of the junction left unmatched. CDR1 is MNHEY, CDR2 SVGAGI, per germline. The CDR3 nucleotides are TGTGCCAGCAGTTACGGACAGGGGCGACCCTACGAGCAGTACTTC. Translating gives CASSYGQGRPYEQYF.

Points on this clone: Other DNA sequences in this sample translate to the same CDR3. This rearrangement joins TRBV2 to TRBJ1-5, with 9 bases identical to TRBD1. The germline CDR1 and CDR2 sequences are SNHLY and FYNNEI. Trimming at V came to 6 bases and at J to 3 bases, leaving 3 bases not matched to a gene. The CDR3 runs to 14 residues. CDR3 nucleotide sequence: TGTGCCAGCAGCCGGGACAGGGTCAATCAGCCCCAGCATTTT. Translated: CASSRDRVNQPQHF. The whole variable domain, filled in from reference TRBV2 and TRBJ1-5, reads EPEVTQTPSHQVTQMGQEVILRCVPISNHLYFYWYRQILGQKVEFLVSFYNNEISEKSEIFDDQFSVERPDGSNFTLKIRSTKLEDSAMYFCASSRDRVNQPQHFGDGTRLSIL.

The J gene is TRBJ2-6, the V gene TRBV15; D is possibly TRBD2 (5 bases). Germline V gene sequence: CDR1 LNHNV, CDR2 YYDKDF (reference sequence). The CDR3 sequence is 19 residues long. With 2 bases removed from V and 2 bases from J, the gap between germline ends came to 19 bases. The CDR3 region is CATSRLGDISEAGANVLTF. The DNA for the CDR3 is TGTGCCACCAGCAGATTGGGAGACATAAGTGAAGCTGGGGCCAACGTCCTGACTTTC.

This chain links TRBV29-1 with TRBJ1-2; D uncertain. CDR1 and CDR2 from the germline V gene are SQVTM and ANQGSEA. This CDR3 is 11 amino acids long. V lost 5 bases to trimming and J lost 4 bases, with 8 bases between them. CDR3 coding DNA: TGCAGCGTTTTGGCGACCTATGGCTACACCTTC. Amino acids: CSVLATYGYTF. Variable domain in full (rest from reference TRBV29-1 and TRBJ1-2): SAVISQKPSRDICQRGTSLTIQCQVDSQVTMMFWYRQQPGQSLTLIATANQGSEATYESGFVIDKFPISRPNLTFSTLTVSNMSPEDSSIYLCSVLATYGYTFGSGTRLTVV.

This sequence joins TRBV18 and TRBJ1-6; 9 bases fit TRBD1. V lost 5 bases and J lost 14; bases outside the gene matches: 16. In germline, CDR1 is KGHSH, CDR2 LQKENI. This CDR3 spans 16 amino acids. The CDR3 loop reads CASSSTKTGGLVALHF. The CDR3 DNA is TGTGCCAGCTCATCGACTAAAACAGGGGGCCTGGTGGCCCTCCACTTT. Drawing the rest from reference TRBV18 and TRBJ1-6, the complete variable domain is NAGVMQNPRHLVRRRGQEARLRCSPMKGHSHVYWYRQLPEEGLKFMVYLQKENIIDESGMPKERFSAEFPKEGPSILRIQQVVRGDSAAYFCASSSTKTGGLVALHFGNGTRLTVT.

The J gene is TRBJ1-3, the V gene TRBV5-3, with D perhaps matching TRBD1 (6 bases). TRBV5-3 is an ORF, and what it does is uncertain. CDR3 length equals 14 residues. Trimming left V 10 bases short and J 0 bases short, with 14 bases between. For the CDR3, the DNA is TGTGCCTCACAGGGCCTTCCCTCTGGAAACACCATATATTTT. This gives the protein CASQGLPSGNTIYF.

CDR3 protein: CASSLPERVYNEQFF. CDR3 bases: TGTGCCAGCAGCTTACCAGAGAGGGTGTACAATGAGCAGTTCTTC. The V and J genes are TRBV7-2 and TRBJ2-1, with D perhaps TRBD2 (5 bases). Per the germline V gene, CDR1 is SGHTA and CDR2 is FQGNSA. The length of the CDR3 is 15 residues. Trimming shortened V by 2 bases and J by 4 bases, and 12 bases separated the two germline ends. The entire variable domain, with the rest obtained from reference TRBV7-2 and TRBJ2-1, is as follows: GAGVSQSPSNKVTEKGKDVELRCDPISGHTALYWYRQSLGQGLEFLIYFQGNSAPDKSGLPSDRFSAERTGGSVSTLTIQRTQQEDSAVYLCASSLPERVYNEQFFGPGTRLTVL.

V is TRBV19 and J is TRBJ1-1; 7 nucleotides agree with TRBD1. CDR3 length equals 12 residues. Unmatched junction bases numbered 0, after V lost 8 bases and J lost 0 bases. Germline assignment: CDR1 LNHDA and CDR2 SQIVND (reference sequence). CDR3 residues: CASGQVNTEAFF. The CDR3 bases are TGTGCCAGTGGACAGGTGAACACTGAAGCTTTCTTT.

The chain uses TRBV27 and TRBJ2-7; 8 bases match TRBD2. There are 16 residues in the CDR3. Germline loops: CDR1 MNHEY, CDR2 SMNVEV (reference sequence). J gave up 5 bases and V 5 bases, and 14 bases lay outside the gene matches. CDR3 DNA: TGTGCCAGCAGTCCCATCCGAGGGACTAGTAGGCACGAGCAGTACTTC. Translating gives CASSPIRGTSRHEQYF.

The J gene is TRBJ1-5, the V gene TRBV15; tentatively, D is TRBD1 (5 bases). Deletions cut 5 bases from V and 0 bases from J, with 11 bases between. Germline CDR1 LNHNV, CDR2 YYDKDF (reference sequence). CDR3 length: 15 residues. The CDR3 nucleotides are TGTGCCACCAGCTTTGGACACCTTAGCAATCAGCCCCAGCATTTT. Translated, it gives CATSFGHLSNQPQHF.

This clone was observed a single time. J is TRBJ1-2 and V is TRBV7-6, with 8 bases lining up with TRBD1. The CDR3 runs 14 residues. The germline gives CDR1 SGHVS, CDR2 FNYEAQ. Trimming cost V 1 base and J 8 bases; bases outside gene matches: 6. CDR3: CASSLGPGGEGYTF. CDR3 DNA sequence: TGTGCCAGCAGCTTAGGACCAGGGGGCGAGGGCTACACCTTC.

CDR3 region: CAIRTQNTEAFF. For the CDR3, the DNA is TGTGCCATCAGGACACAGAACACTGAAGCTTTCTTT. The rearrangement links TRBV10-3 to TRBJ1-1; D call uncertain. The CDR3 covers 12 residues. The ends were cut back, 6 bases at V and 1 base at J, with 6 bases in the middle. CDR1 and CDR2 from the germline V gene are ENHRY and SYGVKD.

This chain joins TRBV6-5 and TRBJ1-5; possibly TRBD1 for D (5 bases). Germline lookup yields CDR1 MNHEY and CDR2 SVGAGI. Trimming cost V 6 bases and J 15 bases, with 18 bases left between them. This CDR3 spans 12 amino acids. The CDR3 spells CASSLLDGAMHF. For the CDR3, the DNA is TGTGCCAGCAGCCTACTCGATGGGGCAATGCATTTT.

This rearrangement joins TRBV5-1 to TRBJ2-7; D call uncertain. CDR3 length: 13 residues. Trimming pared 0 bases from V and 3 bases from J, leaving 7 bases between. The germline V gene encodes CDR1 SGHRS and CDR2 YFSETQ. The CDR3 protein is CASSLDAIYEQYF. For the CDR3, the DNA is TGCGCCAGCAGCTTGGACGCCATCTACGAGCAGTACTTC.

The chain employs TRBV10-2 and TRBJ2-2; D is ambiguous. Germline CDR1 is WSHSY and CDR2 is SAAADI. There are 12 residues in the CDR3. V was clipped by 2 bases and J by 8 bases, with 6 bases between them. The CDR3 DNA follows: TGCGCCAGCAGTGAGGGGATAGGGGAGCTGTTTTTT. Translated, it gives CASSEGIGELFF.

The chain has TRBV29-1 and TRBJ1-2; D uncertain. Germline V CDR1 and CDR2: SQVTM, ANQGSEA. This CDR3 has 12 residues. The germline V and J ends were trimmed by 5 bases and 5 bases, with 12 bases remaining between them. CDR3 nucleotide sequence: TGCAGCGTTCGTGAAGGCTGGTATGGCTACACCTTC. Amino acids: CSVREGWYGYTF.